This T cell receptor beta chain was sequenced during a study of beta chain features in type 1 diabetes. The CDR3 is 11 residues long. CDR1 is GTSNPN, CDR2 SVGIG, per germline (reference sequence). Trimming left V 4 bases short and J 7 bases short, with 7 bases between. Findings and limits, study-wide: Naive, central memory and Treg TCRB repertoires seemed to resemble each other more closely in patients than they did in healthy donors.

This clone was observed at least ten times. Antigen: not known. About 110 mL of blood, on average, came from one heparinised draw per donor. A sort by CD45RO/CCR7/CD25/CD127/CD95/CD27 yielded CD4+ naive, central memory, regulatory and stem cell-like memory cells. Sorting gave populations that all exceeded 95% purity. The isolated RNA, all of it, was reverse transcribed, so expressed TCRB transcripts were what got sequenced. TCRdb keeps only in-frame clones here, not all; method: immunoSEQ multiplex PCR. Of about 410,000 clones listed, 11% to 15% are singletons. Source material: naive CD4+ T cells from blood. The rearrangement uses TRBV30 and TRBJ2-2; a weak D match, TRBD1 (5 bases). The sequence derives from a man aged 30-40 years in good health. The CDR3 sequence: CAWTRGGELFF. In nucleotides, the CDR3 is TGTGCCTGGACTAGGGGCGGGGAGCTGTTTTTT.